Below, one T cell receptor (beta chain) is given with its context. Its binding antigen is unknown. The input lacks base qualities; no much larger clone sits a single base away. The data originate from a study of blood T cell repertoires in COVID-19 (TCRdb year 2020). The study in broad terms: Samples covering the acute and convalescent phases of COVID-19 were provided by collaborators in the United States, Italy and Spain. The prospective study material was composed of cDNA or gDNA derived from T cells, B-cell-depleted T cells, or PBMCs. The dataset comprised deeply sampled blood TCRbeta repertoires from subjects exposed to, actively infected with, or recovered from COVID-19. The repertoires were made available in a free public database intended to serve as a resource for research on the immune response to SARS-CoV-2. The samples were drawn from two sources: the first 160 participants of the ongoing ImmuneRACE study, and fewer than 1,500 subjects contributed by 6 global collaborators. Nearly every sample came with metadata listing a de-identified subject ID, COVID-19 status, age in years and sex. HLA class I and class II types, where available, came from metadata supplied by the sample provider rather than from assay-based typing.

Each collaborating institution followed its own protocols to collect whole blood in K2EDTA tubes. For TCRbeta analysis, collaborator samples were shipped as frozen whole blood, as isolated PBMCs, or as DNA extracted from either sample type. Here is what the overall study found, with its caveats: Clinical and demographic metadata were provided uncurated, with the amount varying by source and participant.

The immunoSEQ Assay, a bias-controlled multiplex PCR, was used to amplify TCRbeta CDR3 regions from genomic DNA. As for the original processing: Nucleated cell counts per sample were estimated from amplification of reference gene primers within the assay. Sequence reads were collapsed and filtered to measure the absolute abundance of every unique TCRbeta CDR3 rearrangement. For each sample, productive Simpson clonality was calculated by taking the square root of Simpson's diversity index across productive rearrangements. The clones in this table, taken by TCRdb from immuneACCESS, are in-frame only. Not every clone is retained; where verified, under half of the shortfall comes from an unresolved V gene, and the cause of the rest is unknown. For V, J and clone size, that table is used; D and trimming come from the DNA. This sample lists about 65,000 clones; 80% to 85% were detected once. The ten largest account for about 41% of the sample.

Looking up the germline V gene yields CDR1 SGHAT and CDR2 FQNNGV. The CDR3 starts with the cysteine, ends with the phenylalanine, and has 14 residues. Here the CDR3 DNA is all that survives: 42 bases in frame from base 1. V is reduced by 1 base and J by 6 bases, leaving a spacing of 12 bases between them. Input material: peripheral blood. This clonotype originated in a human donor in a cohort sampled during active COVID-19. The rearrangement joined TRBV11-2 to TRBJ1-2; a tentative D match to TRBD1 spans 5 bases. The DNA reads TGTGCCAGCAGCTTAGGTTGGGGGGAGGATGGCTACACCTTC. It translates to CASSLGWGEDGYTF.